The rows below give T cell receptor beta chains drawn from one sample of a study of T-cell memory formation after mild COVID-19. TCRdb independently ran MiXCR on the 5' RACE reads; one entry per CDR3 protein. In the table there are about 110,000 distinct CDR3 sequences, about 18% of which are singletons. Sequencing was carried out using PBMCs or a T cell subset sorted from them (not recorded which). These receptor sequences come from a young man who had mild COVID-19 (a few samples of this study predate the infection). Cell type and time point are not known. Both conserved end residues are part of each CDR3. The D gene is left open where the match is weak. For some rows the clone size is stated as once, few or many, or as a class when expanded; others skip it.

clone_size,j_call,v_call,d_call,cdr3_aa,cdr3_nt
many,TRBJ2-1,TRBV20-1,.,CSAPSQLWQFF,TGCAGTGCCCCGTCTCAGCTCTGGCAGTTCTTC
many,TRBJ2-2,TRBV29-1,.,CSVPGTTNTGELFF,TGCAGCGTCCCAGGGACCACGAACACCGGGGAGCTGTTTTTT
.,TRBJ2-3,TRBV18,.,CASSPNVGLQSTDTQYF,TGTGCCAGCTCACCTAATGTCGGACTTCAGAGCACAGATACGCAGTATTTT
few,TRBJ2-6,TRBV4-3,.,CASSPSVAQTGANVLTF,TGCGCCAGCAGCCCCTCGGTTGCACAAACTGGGGCCAACGTCCTGACTTTC
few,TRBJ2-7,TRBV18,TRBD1,CASSPMTGPDYEQYF,TGTGCCAGCTCTCCCATGACAGGGCCGGACTACGAGCAGTACTTC
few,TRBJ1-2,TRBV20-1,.,CSARDPRDGNYGYTF,TGCAGTGCTAGAGACCCCCGGGACGGAAACTATGGCTACACCTTC
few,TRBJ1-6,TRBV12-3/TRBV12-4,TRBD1,CASSTGTGDNSPLHF,TGTGCCAGCAGTACCGGGACAGGGGATAATTCACCCCTCCACTTT
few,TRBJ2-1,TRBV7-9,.,CASSINEQFF,TGTGCCAGCAGCATAAATGAGCAGTTCTTC
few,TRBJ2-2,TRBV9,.,CASSAGGLDTGELFF,TGTGCCAGCAGCGCCGGGGGGCTCGACACCGGGGAGCTGTTTTTT
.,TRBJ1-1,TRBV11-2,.,CASSLSGSENTEAFF,TGTGCCAGCAGCTTATCAGGGTCGGAGAACACTGAAGCTTTCTTT
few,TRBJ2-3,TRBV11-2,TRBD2,CASSLVLAGTDTQYF,TGTGCCAGCAGCTTAGTACTAGCGGGCACAGATACGCAGTATTTT
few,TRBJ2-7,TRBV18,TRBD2,CASSPSGGHEQYF,TGTGCCAGCTCACCAAGCGGGGGCCACGAGCAGTACTTC
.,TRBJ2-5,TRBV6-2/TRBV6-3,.,CASSYGKETQYF,TGTGCCAGCAGTTACGGGAAGGAGACCCAGTACTTC
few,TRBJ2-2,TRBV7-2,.,CASSLQGGTTGELFF,TGTGCCAGCAGCCTGCAGGGGGGAACTACCGGGGAGCTGTTTTTT
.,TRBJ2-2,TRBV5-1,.,CASSLGHITGELFF,TGCGCCAGCAGCTTGGGACACATCACCGGGGAGCTGTTTTTT
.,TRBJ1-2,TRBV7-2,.,CASSLGPSGYGYTF,TGTGCCAGCAGCCTGGGGCCTTCGGGGTATGGCTACACCTTC
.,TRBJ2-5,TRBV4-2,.,CASSQDLDFQETQYF,TGTGCCAGCAGCCAAGATCTGGACTTTCAAGAGACCCAGTACTTC
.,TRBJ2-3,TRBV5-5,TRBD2,CASSPGLARDTQYF,TGTGCCAGCAGCCCGGGACTAGCGAGGGATACGCAGTATTTT
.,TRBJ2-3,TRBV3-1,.,CASSQDRTGPRELDTQYF,TGTGCCAGCAGCCAAGATCGAACAGGTCCTCGAGAACTAGATACGCAGTATTTT
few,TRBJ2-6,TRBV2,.,CASNRDASGANVLTF,TGTGCCAGCAACAGGGACGCATCTGGGGCCAACGTCCTGACTTTC
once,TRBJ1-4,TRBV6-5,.,CASSFIQEFNEKLFF,TGTGCCAGCAGTTTTATACAGGAGTTTAATGAAAAACTGTTTTTT
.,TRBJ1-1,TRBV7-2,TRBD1,CASRTGWITEAFF,TGTGCCAGCAGGACAGGGTGGATCACTGAAGCTTTCTTT
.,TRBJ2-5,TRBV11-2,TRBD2,CASSRTSGGTGSETQYF,TGTGCCAGCAGCCGGACTAGCGGGGGAACCGGGTCAGAGACCCAGTACTTC
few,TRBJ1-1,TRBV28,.,CASSLYGTPNTEAFF,TGTGCCAGCAGTTTATATGGGACACCGAACACTGAAGCTTTCTTT
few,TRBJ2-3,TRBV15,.,CATSRDKGSDTQYF,TGTGCCACCAGCAGGGACAAGGGGTCTGATACGCAGTATTTT
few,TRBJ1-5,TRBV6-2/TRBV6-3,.,CASSQTANQPQHF,TGTGCCAGCTCTCAGACCGCGAATCAGCCCCAGCATTTT